The 13 T cell receptor beta chains in this list originate from one sample, sequenced in a study of somatic mutations in cytotoxic T cells in rheumatoid arthritis. Sequenced by immunoSEQ multiplex PCR; TCRdb stores in-frame clones only, minus some. The sample lists tens of thousands of clones, 70% to 90% seen once, with about a tenth in the top ten. The material sequenced was CD8+ T cells sorted from blood. The receptors were gathered from an adult with rheumatoid arthritis.

This clone has more than one count but fewer than ten. The chain carries TRBV30 and TRBJ2-7; 10 bases are shared with TRBD1. V shed 5 bases, J shed 2 bases, and the junction held 6 bases outside the gene matches. From germline, CDR1 is GTSNPN and CDR2 SVGIG (reference sequence). The length of the CDR3 is 14 residues. The CDR3, as DNA: TGTGCCTGGGGGACCGGGACAGGGGCCTACGAGCAGTACTTC. This translates into CAWGTGTGAYEQYF.

This rearrangement joins TRBV27 to TRBJ2-5, with TRBD1 matching over 10 bases. Germline V gene sequence: CDR1 MNHEY, CDR2 SMNVEV (reference sequence). The CDR3 has 14 amino acids. V lost 3 bases to trimming and J lost 9 bases; unmatched junction nucleotides: 7. The CDR3 is CASSFGQGVGAQYF. The CDR3 DNA sequence: TGTGCCAGCAGTTTTGGACAGGGGGTCGGAGCCCAGTACTTC.

This chain joins TRBV4-3 and TRBJ2-7, with D possibly matching TRBD2 (7 bases). Germline V lookup: CDR1 LGHNA, CDR2 YSLEER. The CDR3 consists of 14 residues. The ends were cut back, 0 bases at V and 3 bases at J, with 9 bases in the middle. CDR3 loop: CASSQDRGGYEQYF. CDR3 bases: TGCGCCAGCAGCCAAGATAGGGGGGGCTACGAGCAGTACTTC.

In this sample, this clone turned up a few times. This chain joins TRBV2 and TRBJ2-2; D is undetermined. Looked up from germline, CDR1 is SNHLY and CDR2 is FYNNEI. Trimming took off 3 bases at V and 4 bases at J, with 9 bases between the two ends. The CDR3 runs to 14 residues. CDR3 nucleotides: TGTGCCAGCAGTGAGGGTCTATCCACCGGGGAGCTGTTTTTT. It yields the protein CASSEGLSTGELFF.

This clone was found a few times. The chain links TRBV5-1 to TRBJ1-1, with TRBD1 identical over 8 bases. CDR1 SGHRS and CDR2 YFSETQ come from the germline V gene. J lost 3 bases, V lost 0 bases, and 7 bases had no gene match. The CDR3 runs 16 residues. The CDR3 nucleotides are TGCGCCAGCAGCTTGGCTCAGGGGGCAATGGACACTGAAGCTTTCTTT. Its translation: CASSLAQGAMDTEAFF. The full variable domain, rest sourced from reference TRBV5-1 and TRBJ1-1, is KAGVTQTPRYLIKTRGQQVTLSCSPISGHRSVSWYQQTPGQGLQFLFEYFSETQRNKGNFPGRFSGRQFSNSRSEMNVSTLELGDSALYLCASSLAQGAMDTEAFFGQGTRLTVV.

The chain couples TRBV5-6 to TRBJ1-2, with a tentative D call TRBD1 (6 bases). V was cut by 0 bases and J by 4 bases, with 19 bases left in between. CDR3 length: 17 residues. Germline lookup yields CDR1 SGHDT and CDR2 YYEEEE. The CDR3 spells CASSLVGRRDKGYGYTF. CDR3 DNA: TGTGCCAGCAGCTTGGTTGGCCGCAGGGACAAGGGCTATGGCTACACCTTC.

The chain is built from TRBV10-3 and TRBJ2-3; 11 nucleotides match TRBD2. CDR1 and CDR2 (germline): ENHRY, SYGVKD. Germline trimming cut 0 bases from V and 5 bases from J; bases unmatched to any gene: 13. The CDR3 is 19 amino acids. CDR3 residues: CAISESIVDSGGAQDTQYF. In DNA form, the CDR3 reads TGTGCCATCAGTGAGTCGATAGTTGATAGCGGGGGGGCCCAAGATACGCAGTATTTT.

The chain has TRBV28 and TRBJ1-5, with 7 nucleotides matching TRBD1. From germline, CDR1 is MDHEN and CDR2 SYDVKM. J gave up 6 bases and V 2 bases, and 10 bases lay outside the gene matches. CDR3 size: 16 residues. Here the CDR3 reads CASSLTGGGPGQPQHF. The CDR3, as DNA: TGTGCCAGCAGTTTAACGGGAGGGGGCCCAGGTCAGCCCCAGCATTTT.

The chain uses TRBV30 and TRBJ2-7; D perhaps matches TRBD1 (5 bases). Germline CDR1 GTSNPN, CDR2 SVGIG (reference sequence). The CDR3 consists of 11 residues. V was shortened by 2 bases and J by 3 bases, with 5 bases between the two germline ends. CDR3 loop: CAWSQGYEQYF. For the CDR3, the DNA is TGTGCCTGGAGTCAGGGCTACGAGCAGTACTTC.

The V gene is TRBV28, the J gene TRBJ1-2, with D perhaps matching TRBD1 (5 bases). Between the trimmed V and J ends, which lost 2 bases and 7 bases, there was a span of 14 bases. Per germline, CDR1 MDHEN and CDR2 SYDVKM. There are 14 residues in the CDR3. CDR3 coding DNA: TGTGCCAGCAGTTTAGGCGGGACCTTCCGTGGCTACACCTTC. Translation gives CASSLGGTFRGYTF.

The chain is built from TRBV7-2 and TRBJ2-3; possibly TRBD2 for D (5 bases). The CDR3 spans 16 residues. The V end was cut by 2 bases, the J end by 2 bases, with 14 bases between. Germline assignment: CDR1 SGHTA and CDR2 FQGNSA. In DNA, the CDR3 is TGTGCCAGCAGCTTAACCTGGCGGGCCCACACAGATACGCAGTATTTT. Translated, it gives CASSLTWRAHTDTQYF. The full variable domain, completed using reference TRBV7-2 and TRBJ2-3, is GAGVSQSPSNKVTEKGKDVELRCDPISGHTALYWYRQSLGQGLEFLIYFQGNSAPDKSGLPSDRFSAERTGGSVSTLTIQRTQQEDSAVYLCASSLTWRAHTDTQYFGPGTRLTVL.

The chain uses TRBV27 and TRBJ1-1; D uncertain. The CDR3 runs 13 residues. Trimming left V 9 bases short and J 3 bases short, with 14 bases between. The germline V gene has CDR1 MNHEY and CDR2 SMNVEV (reference sequence). This chain's CDR3 is CASAPMADTEAFF. Here the CDR3 DNA reads TGTGCCAGTGCCCCGATGGCGGACACTGAAGCTTTCTTT.

The V and J genes are TRBV25-1 and TRBJ2-1; TRBD2 aligns across 8 bases. This CDR3 is built from 16 residues. Germline V gene lookup returns CDR1 MGHDK and CDR2 SYGVNS. The junction had 12 bases not matched to a gene; V was cut back by 6 bases and J by 5 bases. As DNA, the CDR3 is TGTGCCAGCAGCCGGGGTCTCGGGGGGGCGAACAATGAGCAGTTCTTC. This translates into CASSRGLGGANNEQFF.